The 5 T cell receptor beta chains given below trace back to one sample, sequenced in a study of T cells expressing NK-cell markers. TCRdb re-called the 5' RACE reads; every CDR3 protein appears as one record, without DNA. The data show some 500,000 distinct CDR3 sequences, and the top ten clones hold 1.4% to 1.5%. The sequencing sample was made of blood T cells: a sorted CD56 or NKG2C T cell subset, CD4+ or CD8+ T cells, or bulk PBMC T cells (not recorded which). The receptors come from a woman aged 45-65 years in good health.

The CDR3 sequence: CATSGRQIPTGELFF. The chain carries TRBV15 and TRBJ2-2. Germline CDR1 and CDR2: LNHNV and YYDKDF (reference sequence). The CDR3 is 15 amino acids.

The CDR3 loop is CASSSRRLLGSNQPQHF. The chain links TRBV28 to TRBJ1-5. This CDR3 spans 17 amino acids. Per the germline V gene, CDR1 is MDHEN and CDR2 is SYDVKM.

The CDR3 sequence is CASSPVLVTYNEQFF. V and J are TRBV12-3 or TRBV12-4 and TRBJ2-1; TCRdb calls TRBD2, which cannot be checked without DNA. The CDR3 contains 15 residues.

The CDR3 loop is CSASRQGGIRNEQFF. This rearrangement joins TRBV29-1 to TRBJ2-1; as DNA is missing, the TRBD1 call by TCRdb cannot be tested. CDR1 SQVTM and CDR2 ANQGSEA come from the germline V gene. The CDR3 loop spans 15 amino acids.

This chain's CDR3 is CASSLGRQGKLGELFF. This chain joins TRBV7-8 and TRBJ2-2; TCRdb's D gene call, TRBD1, goes unchecked for lack of DNA. The CDR3 length is 16 residues. From germline, CDR1 is SGHVS and CDR2 FQNEAQ.